The 6 T cell receptor beta chains given below trace back to one sample, sequenced in a study of PD-1 blockade in classical Hodgkin lymphoma. Clones were sequenced by immunoSEQ multiplex PCR, and TCRdb holds only the in-frame ones, with some missing. Of 25,000 to 35,000 clones in the sample, 85% were seen once. Each patient relapsed following autologous stem cell transplantation, and prior brentuximab vedotin exposure differed. CD4+ T cells were purified from thawed PBMCs by negative selection. Here the sequenced sample was CD4+ T cells from blood, taken at baseline. The receptors stem from a human donor with classical Hodgkin lymphoma.

This chain links TRBV5-4 with TRBJ2-6; TRBD2 might be the D (5 bases). The germline V gene encodes CDR1 SGHNT and CDR2 YYREEE (reference sequence). The V end lost 2 bases, the J end lost 0 bases, and 18 bases lay between the germline ends. The CDR3 length is 19 residues. CDR3 coding DNA: TGTGCCAGCAGCTTCGAATCAGGCCCCGGGGACTCTGGGGCCAACGTCCTGACTTTC. This sequence encodes CASSFESGPGDSGANVLTF.

This chain links TRBV5-1 with TRBJ1-4; perhaps TRBD1 as D (6 bases). V lost 0 bases and J 0 bases, leaving 15 bases between the germline ends. The CDR3 is 18 amino acids. The germline V gene has CDR1 SGHRS and CDR2 YFSETQ. The CDR3 spells CASSLAGAPLATNEKLFF. The CDR3 nucleotides read TGCGCCAGCAGCTTGGCGGGGGCGCCCCTTGCAACTAATGAAAAACTGTTTTTT.

The rearrangement uses TRBV4-1 and TRBJ2-3; 7 bases fit TRBD1. From germline, CDR1 is MGHRA and CDR2 YSYEKL. This CDR3 has 17 residues. Trimming took 0 bases from V and 1 from J; bases not matched to a gene: 7. The chain's CDR3 is CASSQDLTGPGTDTQYF. The CDR3 DNA reads as TGCGCCAGCAGCCAAGACCTGACAGGGCCGGGCACAGATACGCAGTATTTT.

CDR3 sequence: CASSRGLPGGNEQFF. CDR3 DNA: TGTGCCAGTAGTAGGGGACTCCCGGGCGGCAATGAGCAGTTCTTC. The chain carries TRBV19 and TRBJ2-1, with a possible D match to TRBD2 (6 bases). Per the germline V gene, CDR1 is LNHDA and CDR2 is SQIVND (reference sequence). This CDR3 region has 15 residues. Deletions cut 4 bases from V and 6 bases from J, with 16 bases between.

This clone came up a few times. The rearrangement links TRBV2 to TRBJ1-5; no firm D call. This CDR3 region has 14 residues. Trimming shortened V by 1 base and J by 0 bases, and 4 bases separated the two germline ends. Germline V CDR1 and CDR2: SNHLY, FYNNEI. DNA of the CDR3: TGTGCCAGCAGTGAAGAGGGTAGCAATCAGCCCCAGCATTTT. Protein sequence: CASSEEGSNQPQHF. Full variable domain (remainder filled in from reference TRBV2 and TRBJ1-5): EPEVTQTPSHQVTQMGQEVILRCVPISNHLYFYWYRQILGQKVEFLVSFYNNEISEKSEIFDDQFSVERPDGSNFTLKIRSTKLEDSAMYFCASSEEGSNQPQHFGDGTRLSIL.

The gene calls are TRBV2 and TRBJ2-5; the D is unclear. Germline loops: CDR1 SNHLY, CDR2 FYNNEI. With 4 bases removed from V and 0 bases from J, the gap between germline ends came to 9 bases. There are 14 residues in the CDR3. The DNA of the CDR3 is TGTGCCAGCAGTGGTAAGGCCAACCAAGAGACCCAGTACTTC. Its protein is CASSGKANQETQYF.